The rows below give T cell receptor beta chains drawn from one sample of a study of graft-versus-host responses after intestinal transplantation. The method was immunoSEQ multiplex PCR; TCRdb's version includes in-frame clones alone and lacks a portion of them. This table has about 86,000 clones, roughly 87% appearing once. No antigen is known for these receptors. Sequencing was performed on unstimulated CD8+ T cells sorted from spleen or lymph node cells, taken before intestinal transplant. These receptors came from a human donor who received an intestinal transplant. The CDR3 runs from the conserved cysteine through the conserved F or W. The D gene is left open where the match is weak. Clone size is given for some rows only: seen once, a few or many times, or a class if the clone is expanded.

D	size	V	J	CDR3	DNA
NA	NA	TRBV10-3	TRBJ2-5	CAISEWQAETQYF	TGTGCCATCAGTGAGTGGCAGGCAGAGACCCAGTACTTC
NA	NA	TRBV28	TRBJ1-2	CASSVGNYGYTF	TGTGCCAGCAGTGTAGGGAACTATGGCTACACCTTC
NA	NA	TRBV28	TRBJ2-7	CASSLGTGEQYF	TGTGCCAGCAGTTTAGGAACGGGCGAGCAGTACTTC
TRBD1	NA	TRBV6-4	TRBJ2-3	CASSYRGTTTDTQYF	TGTGCCAGCAGTTACAGGGGAACTACCACAGATACGCAGTATTTT
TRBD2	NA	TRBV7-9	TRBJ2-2	CASSPPGTTSTGELFF	TGTGCCAGCAGCCCCCCCGGGACTACGTCAACCGGGGAGCTGTTTTTT
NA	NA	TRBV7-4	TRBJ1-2	CASSLSGPRKGRERGYTF	TGTGCCAGCAGCTTAAGCGGGCCCCGGAAGGGGCGCGAGAGAGGCTACACCTTC
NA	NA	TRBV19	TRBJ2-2	CASITGTGELFF	TGTGCCAGTATAACGGGCACCGGGGAGCTGTTTTTT
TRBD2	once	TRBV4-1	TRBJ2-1	CASSQVPPIAGDEQFF	TGCGCCAGCAGCCAAGTACCCCCTATAGCGGGCGATGAGCAGTTCTTC
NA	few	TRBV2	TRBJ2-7	CASSEEGSTYEQYF	TGTGCCAGCAGTGAAGAGGGGTCAACCTACGAGCAGTACTTC
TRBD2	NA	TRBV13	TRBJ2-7	CASRAGTSGSLGEQYF	TGTGCCAGCAGAGCCGGGACTAGCGGGAGTTTGGGCGAGCAGTACTTC
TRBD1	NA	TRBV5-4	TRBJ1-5	CASSFGTGEDQPQHF	TGTGCCAGCAGCTTTGGGACAGGGGAAGATCAGCCCCAGCATTTT
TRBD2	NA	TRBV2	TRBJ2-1	CASSALEVAGATSSYNEQFF	TGTGCCAGCAGTGCCCTGGAAGTAGCGGGGGCCACTAGCTCCTACAATGAGCAGTTCTTC
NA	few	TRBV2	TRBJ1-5	CASSVGGGSNQPQHF	TGTGCCAGCAGTGTGGGGGGAGGCAGCAATCAGCCCCAGCATTTT
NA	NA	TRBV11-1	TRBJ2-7	CASSLGHYEQYF	TGTGCCAGCAGCCTAGGACACTACGAGCAGTACTTC
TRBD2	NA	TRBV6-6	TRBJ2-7	CASSLLARQYF	TGTGCCAGCAGCCTACTAGCGCGGCAGTACTTC
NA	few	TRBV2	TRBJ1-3	CARQQFGNTIYF	TGTGCCCGCCAGCAGTTTGGAAACACCATATATTTT
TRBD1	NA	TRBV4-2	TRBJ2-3	CASSQEEQGVPTDTQYF	TGTGCCAGCAGTCAAGAGGAACAGGGGGTACCCACAGATACGCAGTATTTT
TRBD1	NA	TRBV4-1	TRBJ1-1	CASSQSGQGLGNTEAFF	TGCGCCAGCAGCCAATCTGGACAGGGCCTGGGAAACACTGAAGCTTTCTTT
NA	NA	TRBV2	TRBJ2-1	CAGRIEQFF	TGTGCCGGCAGGATTGAGCAGTTCTTC